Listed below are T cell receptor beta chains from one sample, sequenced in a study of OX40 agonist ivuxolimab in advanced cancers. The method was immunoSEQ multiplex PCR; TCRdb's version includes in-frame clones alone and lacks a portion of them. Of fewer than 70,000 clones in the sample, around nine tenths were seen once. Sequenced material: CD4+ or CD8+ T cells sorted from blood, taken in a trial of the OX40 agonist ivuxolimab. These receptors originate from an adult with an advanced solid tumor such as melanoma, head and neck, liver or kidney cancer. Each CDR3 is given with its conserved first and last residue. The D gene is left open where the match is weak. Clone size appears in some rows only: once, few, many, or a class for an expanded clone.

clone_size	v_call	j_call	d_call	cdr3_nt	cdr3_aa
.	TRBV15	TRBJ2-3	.	TGTGCCACCAGCATATTCTTAGTGACAGATACGCAGTATTTT	CATSIFLVTDTQYF
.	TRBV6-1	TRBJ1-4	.	TGTGCCAGCAGTGAATTGGGGGCTGAAAAACTGTTTTTT	CASSELGAEKLFF
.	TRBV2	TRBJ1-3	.	TGTGCCAGCAGTGGTGGCTTCTCTGGAAACACCATATATTTT	CASSGGFSGNTIYF
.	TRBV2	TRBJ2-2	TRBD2	TGTGCCAGCAGTCTAGCGGGAGGTACGGGGGAGCTGTTTTTT	CASSLAGGTGELFF
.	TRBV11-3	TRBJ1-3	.	TGTGCCAGCAGCCAAGCTGTAGGAAACACCATATATTTT	CASSQAVGNTIYF
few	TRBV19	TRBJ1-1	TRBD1	TGTGCCAGTATCCAGGACAGGGCACACACTGAAGCTTTCTTT	CASIQDRAHTEAFF
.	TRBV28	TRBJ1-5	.	TGTGCCAGCAGTACCCCGACACTTAGCAATCAGCCCCAGCATTTT	CASSTPTLSNQPQHF
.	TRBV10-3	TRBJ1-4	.	TGTGCCATCTCGGACAGTGCAACTAATGAAAAACTGTTTTTT	CAISDSATNEKLFF
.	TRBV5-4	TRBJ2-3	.	TGTGCCAGCAGCTTTCGCACAGATACGCAGTATTTT	CASSFRTDTQYF
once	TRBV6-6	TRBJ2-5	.	TGTGCCAGCAGTTACGACGAGACCCAGTACTTC	CASSYDETQYF
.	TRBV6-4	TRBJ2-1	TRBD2	TGTGCCAGCAGTCAGCTAGCGGGAGGTATTAGCTCCTACAATGAGCAGTTCTTC	CASSQLAGGISSYNEQFF
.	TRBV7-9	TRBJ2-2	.	TGTGCCAGCGAGGCCCCGGGCTCCGGGGAGCTGTTTTTT	CASEAPGSGELFF
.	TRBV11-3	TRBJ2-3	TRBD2	TGTGCCAGCAGCTTAGATAGCGGGGGAGATACGCAGTATTTT	CASSLDSGGDTQYF
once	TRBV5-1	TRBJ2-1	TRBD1	TGCGCCAGCAGCCCCCGGACAGGGGGCCTCTACAATGAGCAGTTCTTC	CASSPRTGGLYNEQFF
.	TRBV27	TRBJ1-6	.	TGTGCCAGCAGCCCCATGGGGTCCTATAATTCACCCCTCCACTTT	CASSPMGSYNSPLHF
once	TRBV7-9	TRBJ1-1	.	TGTGCCAGCAGCTTAGTGGGGACCTTCGGTGAAGCTTTCTTT	CASSLVGTFGEAFF
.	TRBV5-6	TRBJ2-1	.	TGTGCCAGCAGCTCTAGGCTCCTGACGGGCTACAATGAGCAGTTCTTC	CASSSRLLTGYNEQFF
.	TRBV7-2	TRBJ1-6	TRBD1	TGTGCCAGCAGCTTCTCGGCAGGGGGCTATTCACCCCTCCACTTT	CASSFSAGGYSPLHF
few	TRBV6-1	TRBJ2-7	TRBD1	TGTGCCAGCAGGGGACAGGGGGCCAACTACGAGCAGTACTTC	CASRGQGANYEQYF
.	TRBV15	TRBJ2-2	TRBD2	TGTGCCACCAGCAGAGATCTGGTTAGCGGGGCGGGCACCGGGGAGCTGTTTTTT	CATSRDLVSGAGTGELFF
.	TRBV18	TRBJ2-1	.	TGTGCCAGCTCACCACCCCCGGGAAATGAGCAGTTCTTC	CASSPPPGNEQFF
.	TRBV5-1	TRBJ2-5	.	TGCGCCAGCAGCTTGATACTAGAAAAAGAGACCCAGTACTTC	CASSLILEKETQYF
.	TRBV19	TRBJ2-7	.	TGTGCCAGTAGTCAAACAGGGATCTCTTCCTACGAGCAGTACTTC	CASSQTGISSYEQYF
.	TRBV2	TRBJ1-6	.	TGTGCCAGCAGTGGATCCAGGAGCTATAATTCACCCCTCCACTTT	CASSGSRSYNSPLHF
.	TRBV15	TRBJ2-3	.	TGTGCCACCAGCAGAGATCTACTGAGCACAGATACGCAGTATTTT	CATSRDLLSTDTQYF
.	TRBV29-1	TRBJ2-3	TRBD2	TGCAGCGTTGAATACCTAGCGGGTCGCACAGATACGCAGTATTTT	CSVEYLAGRTDTQYF
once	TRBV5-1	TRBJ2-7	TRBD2	TGCGCCAGCAGCTTTGGGACTAGCGGGTACGAGCAGTACTTC	CASSFGTSGYEQYF
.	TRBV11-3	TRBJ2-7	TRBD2	TGTGCCAGCAGCTTAAAGAGTGGGACTAGCAGGACCCCCAGCTCCTACGAGCAGTACTTC	CASSLKSGTSRTPSSYEQYF
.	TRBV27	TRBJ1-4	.	TGTGCCAGCAGTTTATTTCCTCCGGGACTTAATGAAAAACTGTTTTTT	CASSLFPPGLNEKLFF
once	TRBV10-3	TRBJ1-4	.	TGTGCCATCAGTGAGTCGGGCAGTTCTTTCGGAAAACTGTTTTTT	CAISESGSSFGKLFF
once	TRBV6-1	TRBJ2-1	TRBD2	TGTGCCAGCAGTGGTCTGGCGGGAGGGCAAGGCAATGAGCAGTTCTTC	CASSGLAGGQGNEQFF
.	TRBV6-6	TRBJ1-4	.	TGTGCCAGCAGTGCCTCGGGACGTGGTAATGAAAAACTGTTTTTT	CASSASGRGNEKLFF
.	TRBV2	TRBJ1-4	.	TGTGCCAGCAGTGTGGGCTGGGGGGGGACGGAAAAACTGTTTTTT	CASSVGWGGTEKLFF
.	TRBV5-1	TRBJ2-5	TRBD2	TGCGCCAGCAGCTTGGGTGCGGGAGCGGGGGAGACCCAGTACTTC	CASSLGAGAGETQYF
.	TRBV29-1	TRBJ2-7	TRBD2	TGCAGCGTTGAGGTGCTAGCGGGGGAGCAGTACTTC	CSVEVLAGEQYF
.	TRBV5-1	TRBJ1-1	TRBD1	TGCGCCAGCAGCTCTCAGGGGGCGAACACTGAAGCTTTCTTT	CASSSQGANTEAFF
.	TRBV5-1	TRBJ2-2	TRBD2	TGCGCCAGCAGCTTTGCGGGAGGGTCTTCCGGGGAGCTGTTTTTT	CASSFAGGSSGELFF
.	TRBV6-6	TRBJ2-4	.	TGTGCCAGCAAGGATTTGAGAGATCTAGCCAAAAACATTCAGTACTTC	CASKDLRDLAKNIQYF
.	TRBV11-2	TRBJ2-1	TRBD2	TGTGCCAGCAGCTTCCCCGCAAAAGGAGCTAGCGGGAGAAGTGGTGAGCAGTTCTTC	CASSFPAKGASGRSGEQFF
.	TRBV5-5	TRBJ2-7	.	TGTGCCAGCAGCCCTTTCGTCTCGACAAGCGGTTACTCCTACGAGCAGTACTTC	CASSPFVSTSGYSYEQYF